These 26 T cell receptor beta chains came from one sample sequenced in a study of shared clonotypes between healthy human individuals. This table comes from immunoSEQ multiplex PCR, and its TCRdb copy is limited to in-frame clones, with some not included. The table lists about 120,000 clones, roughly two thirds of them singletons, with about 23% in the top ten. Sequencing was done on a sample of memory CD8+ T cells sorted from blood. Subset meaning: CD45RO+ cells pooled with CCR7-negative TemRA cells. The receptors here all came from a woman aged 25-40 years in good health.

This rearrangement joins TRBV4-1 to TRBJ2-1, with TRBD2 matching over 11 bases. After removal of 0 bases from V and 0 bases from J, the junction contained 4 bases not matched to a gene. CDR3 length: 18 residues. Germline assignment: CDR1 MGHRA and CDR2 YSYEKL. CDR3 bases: TGCGCCAGCAGCCAAGAGGCTAGCGGGAGGATCTCCTACAATGAGCAGTTCTTC. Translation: CASSQEASGRISYNEQFF.

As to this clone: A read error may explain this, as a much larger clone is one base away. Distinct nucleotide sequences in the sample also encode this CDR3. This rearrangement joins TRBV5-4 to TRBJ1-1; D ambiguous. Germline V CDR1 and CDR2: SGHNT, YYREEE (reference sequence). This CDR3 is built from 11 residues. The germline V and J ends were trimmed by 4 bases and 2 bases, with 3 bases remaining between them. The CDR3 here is CASSLNTEAFF. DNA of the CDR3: TGTGCCAGCAGCCTCAACACTGAAGCTTTCTTT. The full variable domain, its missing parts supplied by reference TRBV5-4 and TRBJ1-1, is ETGVTQSPTHLIKTRGQQVTLRCSSQSGHNTVSWYQQALGQGPQFIFQYYREEENGRGNFPPRFSGLQFPNYSSELNVNALELDDSALYLCASSLNTEAFFGQGTRLTVV.

The CDR3 region is CASSYSPMVVNTEAFF. CDR3 sequence (DNA): TGTGCCAGCAGTTACTCTCCCATGGTAGTGAACACTGAAGCTTTCTTT. The rearrangement links TRBV6-5 to TRBJ1-1, with unresolved D. Deletions cut 0 bases from V and 0 bases from J, with 11 bases between. The CDR3 sequence is 16 residues long. From germline, CDR1 is MNHEY and CDR2 SVGAGI.

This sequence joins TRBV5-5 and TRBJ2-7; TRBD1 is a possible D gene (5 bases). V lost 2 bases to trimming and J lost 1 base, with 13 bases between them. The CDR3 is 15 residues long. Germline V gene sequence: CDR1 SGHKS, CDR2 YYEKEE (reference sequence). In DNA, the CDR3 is TGTGCCAGCAGCTTCATACAGGACCTTTCCTACGAGCAGTACTTC. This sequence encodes CASSFIQDLSYEQYF.

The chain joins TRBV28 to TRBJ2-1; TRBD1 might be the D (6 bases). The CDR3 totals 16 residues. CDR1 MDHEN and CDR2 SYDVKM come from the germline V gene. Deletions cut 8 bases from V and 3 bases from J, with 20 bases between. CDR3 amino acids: CASHYLRTENYNEQFF. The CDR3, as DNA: TGTGCCAGCCACTACCTCAGGACAGAAAACTACAATGAGCAGTTCTTC.

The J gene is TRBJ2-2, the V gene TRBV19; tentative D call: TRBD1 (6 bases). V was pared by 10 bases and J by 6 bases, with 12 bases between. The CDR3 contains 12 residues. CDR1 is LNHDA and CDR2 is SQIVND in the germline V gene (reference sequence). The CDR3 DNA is TGTGCCACCAGACAGGTGCCCGGGGAGCTGTTTTTT. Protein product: CATRQVPGELFF.

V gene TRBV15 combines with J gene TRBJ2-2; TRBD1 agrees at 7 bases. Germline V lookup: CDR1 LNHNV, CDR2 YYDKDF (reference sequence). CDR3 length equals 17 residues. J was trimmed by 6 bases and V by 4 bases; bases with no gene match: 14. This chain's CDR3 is CATSKDLATGRAGELFF. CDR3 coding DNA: TGTGCCACCAGCAAAGACCTCGCGACAGGGCGGGCCGGGGAGCTGTTTTTT.

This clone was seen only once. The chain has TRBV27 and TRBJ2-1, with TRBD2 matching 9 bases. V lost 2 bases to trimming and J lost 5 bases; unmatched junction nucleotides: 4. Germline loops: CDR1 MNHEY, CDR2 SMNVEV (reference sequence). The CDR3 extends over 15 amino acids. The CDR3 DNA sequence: TGTGCCAGCAGTTTAGTCCTAGCGGGAAACAATGAGCAGTTCTTC. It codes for CASSLVLAGNNEQFF.

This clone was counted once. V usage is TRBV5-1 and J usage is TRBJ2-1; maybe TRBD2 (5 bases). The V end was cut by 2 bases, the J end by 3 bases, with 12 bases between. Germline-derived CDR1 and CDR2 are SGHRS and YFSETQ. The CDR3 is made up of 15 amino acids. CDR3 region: CASSFASSGYNEQFF. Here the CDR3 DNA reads TGCGCCAGCAGCTTCGCTAGCTCAGGCTACAATGAGCAGTTCTTC. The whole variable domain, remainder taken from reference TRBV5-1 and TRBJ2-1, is KAGVTQTPRYLIKTRGQQVTLSCSPISGHRSVSWYQQTPGQGLQFLFEYFSETQRNKGNFPGRFSGRQFSNSRSEMNVSTLELGDSALYLCASSFASSGYNEQFFGPGTRLTVL.

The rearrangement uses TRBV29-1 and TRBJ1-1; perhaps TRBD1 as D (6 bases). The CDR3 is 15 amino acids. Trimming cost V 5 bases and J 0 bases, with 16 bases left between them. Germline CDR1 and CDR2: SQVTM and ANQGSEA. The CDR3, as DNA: TGCAGCGTTCTTGGAGGGGACAACATGAACACTGAAGCTTTCTTT. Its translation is CSVLGGDNMNTEAFF. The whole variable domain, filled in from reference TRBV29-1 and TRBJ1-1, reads SAVISQKPSRDICQRGTSLTIQCQVDSQVTMMFWYRQQPGQSLTLIATANQGSEATYESGFVIDKFPISRPNLTFSTLTVSNMSPEDSSIYLCSVLGGDNMNTEAFFGQGTRLTVV.

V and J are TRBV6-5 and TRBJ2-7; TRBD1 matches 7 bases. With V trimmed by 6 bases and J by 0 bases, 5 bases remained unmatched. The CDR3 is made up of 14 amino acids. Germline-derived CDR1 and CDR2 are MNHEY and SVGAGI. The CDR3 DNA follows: TGTGCCAGCAGATCCGGGACAGTCTCCTACGAGCAGTACTTC. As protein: CASRSGTVSYEQYF.

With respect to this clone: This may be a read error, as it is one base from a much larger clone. DNA for the CDR3: TGTGCCAGCAGCTTAGGACAGGGGGACACCGGGGAGCTGTTTTTT. Translating it yields CASSLGQGDTGELFF. This sequence joins TRBV11-1 and TRBJ2-2; 9 nucleotides agree with TRBD1. The CDR3 runs 15 residues. Germline V gene data show CDR1 as SGHAT and CDR2 as FQDESV (reference sequence). After removal of 1 base from V and 3 bases from J, the junction contained 0 bases not matched to a gene.

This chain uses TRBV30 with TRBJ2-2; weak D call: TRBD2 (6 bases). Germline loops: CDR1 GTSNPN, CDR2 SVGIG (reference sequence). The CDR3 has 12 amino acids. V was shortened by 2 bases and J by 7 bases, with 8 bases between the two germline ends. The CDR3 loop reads CAWSHGSGELFF. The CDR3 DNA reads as TGTGCCTGGAGTCACGGGAGCGGGGAGCTGTTTTTT.

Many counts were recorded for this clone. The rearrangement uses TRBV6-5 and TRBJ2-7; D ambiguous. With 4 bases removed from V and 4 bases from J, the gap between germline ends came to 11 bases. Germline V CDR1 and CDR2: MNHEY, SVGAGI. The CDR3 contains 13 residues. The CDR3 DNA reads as TGTGCCAGCAGTTCCGGCACCCAATACGAGCAGTACTTC. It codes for CASSSGTQYEQYF.

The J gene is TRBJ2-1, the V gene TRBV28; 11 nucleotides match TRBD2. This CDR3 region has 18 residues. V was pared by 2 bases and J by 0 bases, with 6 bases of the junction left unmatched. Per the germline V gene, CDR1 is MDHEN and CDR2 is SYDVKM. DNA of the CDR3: TGTGCCAGCAGTTTAAGGGGACTAGCGGTTCGCTCCTACAATGAGCAGTTCTTC. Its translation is CASSLRGLAVRSYNEQFF.

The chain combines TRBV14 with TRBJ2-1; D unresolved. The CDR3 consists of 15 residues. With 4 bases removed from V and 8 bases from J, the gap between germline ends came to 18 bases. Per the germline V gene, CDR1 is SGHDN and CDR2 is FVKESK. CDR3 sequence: CASSPPRLNGDEQFF. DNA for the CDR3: TGTGCCAGCAGCCCTCCTAGGCTAAACGGCGATGAGCAGTTCTTC.

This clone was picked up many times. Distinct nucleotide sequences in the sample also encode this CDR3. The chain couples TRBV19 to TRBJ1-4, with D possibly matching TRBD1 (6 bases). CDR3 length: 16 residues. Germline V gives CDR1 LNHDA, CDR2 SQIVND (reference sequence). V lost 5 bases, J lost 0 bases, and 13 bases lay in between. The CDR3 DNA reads TGTGCCAGTAGTGCAGAGGGGGGAACAACTAATGAAAAACTGTTTTTT. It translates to CASSAEGGTTNEKLFF.

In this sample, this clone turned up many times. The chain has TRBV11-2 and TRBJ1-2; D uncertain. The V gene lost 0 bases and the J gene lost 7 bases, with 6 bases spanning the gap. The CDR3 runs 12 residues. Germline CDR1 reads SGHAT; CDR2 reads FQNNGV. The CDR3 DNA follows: TGTGCCAGCAGCTTAGATGGCGCTGGCTACACCTTC. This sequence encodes CASSLDGAGYTF.

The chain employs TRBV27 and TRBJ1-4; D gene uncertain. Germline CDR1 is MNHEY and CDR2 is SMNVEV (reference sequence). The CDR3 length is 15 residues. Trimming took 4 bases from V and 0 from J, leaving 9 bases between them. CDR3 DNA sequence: TGTGCCAGCAGTTATCGCCTTGCAACTAATGAAAAACTGTTTTTT. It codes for CASSYRLATNEKLFF.

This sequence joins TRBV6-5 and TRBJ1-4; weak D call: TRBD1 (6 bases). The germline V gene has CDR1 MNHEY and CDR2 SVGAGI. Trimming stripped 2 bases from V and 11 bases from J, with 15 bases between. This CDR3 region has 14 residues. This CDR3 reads CASSYNRVGGKLFF. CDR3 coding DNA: TGTGCCAGCAGTTACAACAGGGTCGGAGGGAAACTGTTTTTT.

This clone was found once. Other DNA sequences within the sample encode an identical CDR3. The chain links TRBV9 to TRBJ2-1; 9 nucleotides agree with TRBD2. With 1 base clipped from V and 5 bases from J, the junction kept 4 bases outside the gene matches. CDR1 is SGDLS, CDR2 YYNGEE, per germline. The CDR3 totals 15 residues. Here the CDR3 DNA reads TGTGCCAGCAGCGTATTGACTAGCGGCCACAATGAGCAGTTCTTC. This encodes CASSVLTSGHNEQFF.

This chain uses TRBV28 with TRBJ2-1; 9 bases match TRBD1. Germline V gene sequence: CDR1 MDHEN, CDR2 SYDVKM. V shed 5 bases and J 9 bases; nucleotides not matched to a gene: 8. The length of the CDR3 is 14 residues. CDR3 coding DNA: TGTGCCAGCAGTCCCTTACAGGGGGCGCGTGAGCAGTTCTTC. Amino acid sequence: CASSPLQGAREQFF.

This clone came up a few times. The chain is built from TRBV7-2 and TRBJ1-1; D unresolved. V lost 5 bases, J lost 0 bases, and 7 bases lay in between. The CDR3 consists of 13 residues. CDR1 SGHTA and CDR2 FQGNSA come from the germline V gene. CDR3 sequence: CASSETVNTEAFF. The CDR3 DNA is TGTGCCAGCAGCGAGACTGTGAACACTGAAGCTTTCTTT.

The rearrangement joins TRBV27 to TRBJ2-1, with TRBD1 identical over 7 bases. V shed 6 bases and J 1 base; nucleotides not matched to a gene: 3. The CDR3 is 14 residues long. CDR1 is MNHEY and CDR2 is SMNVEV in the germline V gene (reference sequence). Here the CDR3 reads CASSWDRSYNEQFF. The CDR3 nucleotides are TGTGCCAGCAGCTGGGACAGATCCTACAATGAGCAGTTCTTC.

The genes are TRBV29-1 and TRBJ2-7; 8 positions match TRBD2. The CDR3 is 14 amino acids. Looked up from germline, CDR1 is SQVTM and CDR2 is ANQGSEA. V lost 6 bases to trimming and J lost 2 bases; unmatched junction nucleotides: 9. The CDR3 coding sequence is TGCAGCGTCCGATTTTCGCGGGAGGCCTACGAGCAGTACTTC. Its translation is CSVRFSREAYEQYF.

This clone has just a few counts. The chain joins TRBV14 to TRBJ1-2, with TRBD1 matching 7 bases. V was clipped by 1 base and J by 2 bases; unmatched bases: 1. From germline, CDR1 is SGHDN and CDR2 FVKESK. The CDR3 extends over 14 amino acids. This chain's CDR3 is CASSQGGQNYGYTF. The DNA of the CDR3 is TGTGCCAGCAGCCAAGGGGGACAGAACTATGGCTACACCTTC.